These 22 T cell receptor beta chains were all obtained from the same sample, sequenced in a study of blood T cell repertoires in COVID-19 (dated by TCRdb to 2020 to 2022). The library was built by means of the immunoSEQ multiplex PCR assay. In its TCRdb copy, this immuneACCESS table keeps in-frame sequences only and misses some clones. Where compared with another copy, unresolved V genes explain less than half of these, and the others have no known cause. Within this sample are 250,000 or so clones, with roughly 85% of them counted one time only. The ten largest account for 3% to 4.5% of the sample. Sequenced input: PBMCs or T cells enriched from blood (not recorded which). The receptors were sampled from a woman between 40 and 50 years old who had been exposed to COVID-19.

The CDR3 sequence: CASSPNGLLRNEQFF. Here the CDR3 DNA reads TGTGCCAGCTCACCAAATGGCCTCCTCAGGAATGAGCAGTTCTTC. The V call is TRBV18, the J call TRBJ2-1; D call uncertain. Germline values: CDR1 KGHSH, CDR2 LQKENI. V was clipped by 2 bases and J by 7 bases, with 15 bases between them. The CDR3 loop spans 15 amino acids.

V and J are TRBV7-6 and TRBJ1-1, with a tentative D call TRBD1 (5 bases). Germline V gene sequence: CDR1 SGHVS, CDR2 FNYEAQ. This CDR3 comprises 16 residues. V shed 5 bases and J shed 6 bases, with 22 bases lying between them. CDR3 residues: CASSQGRGEGTPEAFF. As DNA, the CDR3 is TGTGCCAGCAGCCAAGGACGGGGCGAGGGGACTCCTGAAGCTTTCTTT.

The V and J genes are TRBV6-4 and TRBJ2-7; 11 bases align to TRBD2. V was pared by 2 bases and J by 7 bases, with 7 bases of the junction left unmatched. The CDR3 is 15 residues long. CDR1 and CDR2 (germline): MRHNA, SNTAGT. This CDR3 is CASSDIAGGPGEQYF. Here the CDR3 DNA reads TGTGCCAGCAGTGACATAGCGGGGGGGCCGGGGGAGCAGTACTTC.

The CDR3 loop reads CASSEIGGAQANEQFF. The CDR3 region has the DNA TGTGCCAGCAGTGAAATCGGGGGGGCCCAGGCTAATGAGCAGTTCTTC. V gene TRBV7-8 combines with J gene TRBJ2-1; 8 nucleotides line up with TRBD2. CDR3 length: 16 amino acids. Germline V lookup: CDR1 SGHVS, CDR2 FQNEAQ. V lost 6 bases to trimming and J lost 7 bases; unmatched junction nucleotides: 14. The full variable domain, rest sourced from reference TRBV7-8 and TRBJ2-1, is GAGVSQSPRYKVAKRGQDVALRCDPISGHVSLFWYQQALGQGPEFLTYFQNEAQLDKSGLPSDRFFAERPEGSVSTLKIQRTQQEDSAVYLCASSEIGGAQANEQFFGPGTRLTVL.

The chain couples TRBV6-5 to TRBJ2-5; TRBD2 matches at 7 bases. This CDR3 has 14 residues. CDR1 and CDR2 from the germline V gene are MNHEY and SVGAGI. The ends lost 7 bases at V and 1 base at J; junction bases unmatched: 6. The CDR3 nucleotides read TGTGCCAGCAAATTCGCGGGGGTCCAAGAGACCCAGTACTTC. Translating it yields CASKFAGVQETQYF.

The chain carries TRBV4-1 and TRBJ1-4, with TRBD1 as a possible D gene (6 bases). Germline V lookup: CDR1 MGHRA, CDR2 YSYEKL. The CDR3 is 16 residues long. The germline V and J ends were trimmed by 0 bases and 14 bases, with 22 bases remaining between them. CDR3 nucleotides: TGCGCCAGCAGCCAAGAATGGCCGACAGGCGGGTTGTTGCTGTTTTTT. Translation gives CASSQEWPTGGLLLFF.

CDR3 region: CAGNRGPYEQYF. As DNA, the CDR3 is TGTGCCGGCAACAGGGGCCCCTACGAGCAGTACTTC. This chain joins TRBV30 and TRBJ2-7, with TRBD1 identical over 7 bases. The CDR3 has 12 residues. V dropped 8 bases and J dropped 2; count of bases not matched to a gene: 6. Germline V lookup: CDR1 GTSNPN, CDR2 SVGIG (reference sequence).

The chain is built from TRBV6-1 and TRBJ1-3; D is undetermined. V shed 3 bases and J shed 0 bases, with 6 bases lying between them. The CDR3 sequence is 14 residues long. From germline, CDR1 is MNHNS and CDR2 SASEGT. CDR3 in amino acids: CASSDPVSGNTIYF. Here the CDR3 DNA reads TGTGCCAGCAGTGACCCAGTCTCTGGAAACACCATATATTTT.

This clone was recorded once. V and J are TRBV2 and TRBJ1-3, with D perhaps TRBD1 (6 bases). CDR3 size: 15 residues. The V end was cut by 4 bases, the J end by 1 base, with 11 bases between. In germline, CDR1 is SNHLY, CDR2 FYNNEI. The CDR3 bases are TGTGCCAGCAGTGTCAACAGGGATTCTGGAAACACCATATATTTT. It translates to CASSVNRDSGNTIYF.

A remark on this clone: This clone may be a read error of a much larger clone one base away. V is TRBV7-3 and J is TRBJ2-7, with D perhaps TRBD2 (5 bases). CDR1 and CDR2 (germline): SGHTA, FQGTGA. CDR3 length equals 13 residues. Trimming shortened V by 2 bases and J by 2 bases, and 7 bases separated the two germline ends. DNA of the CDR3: TGTGCCAGCAGCTTAGCCGGGGCCTACGAGCAGTACTTC. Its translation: CASSLAGAYEQYF.

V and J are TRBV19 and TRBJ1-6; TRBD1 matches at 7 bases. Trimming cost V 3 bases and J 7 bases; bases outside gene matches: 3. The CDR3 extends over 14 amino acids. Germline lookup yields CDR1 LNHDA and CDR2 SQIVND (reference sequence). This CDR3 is CASSMGQRNSPLHF. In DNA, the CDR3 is TGTGCCAGTAGTATGGGACAGAGGAATTCACCCCTCCACTTT.

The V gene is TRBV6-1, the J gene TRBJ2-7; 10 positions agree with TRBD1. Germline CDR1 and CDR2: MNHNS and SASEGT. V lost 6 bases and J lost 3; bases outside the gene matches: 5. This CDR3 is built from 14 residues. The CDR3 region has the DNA TGTGCCAGCAGATTGGGACAGGGGAACTACGAGCAGTACTTC. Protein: CASRLGQGNYEQYF.

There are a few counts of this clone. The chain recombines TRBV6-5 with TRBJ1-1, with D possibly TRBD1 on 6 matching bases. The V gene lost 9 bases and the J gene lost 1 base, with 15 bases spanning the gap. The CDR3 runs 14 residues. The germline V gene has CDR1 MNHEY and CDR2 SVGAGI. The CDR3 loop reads CASSPQGQNTEAFF. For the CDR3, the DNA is TGTGCCAGTTCCCCACAGGGTCAGAACACTGAAGCTTTCTTT.

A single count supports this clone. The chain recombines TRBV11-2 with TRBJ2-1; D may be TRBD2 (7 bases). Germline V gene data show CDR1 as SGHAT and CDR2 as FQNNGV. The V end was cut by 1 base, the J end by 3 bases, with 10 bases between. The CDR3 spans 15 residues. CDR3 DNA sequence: TGTGCCAGCAGCTTAGGGGGGGGCAACTACAATGAGCAGTTCTTC. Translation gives CASSLGGGNYNEQFF.

CDR3 protein: CASSGTGTPLHF. Here the CDR3 DNA reads TGTGCCAGCAGCGGAACAGGGACACCCCTCCACTTT. The rearrangement links TRBV7-9 to TRBJ1-6, with D possibly being TRBD1 (6 bases). Germline assignment: CDR1 SEHNR and CDR2 FQNEAQ (reference sequence). This CDR3 region has 12 residues. Deletions cut 5 bases from V and 11 bases from J, with 10 bases between. The full variable domain, completed using reference TRBV7-9 and TRBJ1-6, is DTGVSQNPRHKITKRGQNVTFRCDPISEHNRLYWYRQTLGQGPEFLTYFQNEAQLEKSRLLSDRFSAERPKGSFSTLEIQRTEQGDSAMYLCASSGTGTPLHFGNGTRLTVT.

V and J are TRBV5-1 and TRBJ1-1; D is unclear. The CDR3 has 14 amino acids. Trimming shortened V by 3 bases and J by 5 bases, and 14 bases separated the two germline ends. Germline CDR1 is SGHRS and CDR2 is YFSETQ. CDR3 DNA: TGCGCCAGCAGCTCGGATGAAGGGAGGACTGAAGCTTTCTTT. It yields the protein CASSSDEGRTEAFF.

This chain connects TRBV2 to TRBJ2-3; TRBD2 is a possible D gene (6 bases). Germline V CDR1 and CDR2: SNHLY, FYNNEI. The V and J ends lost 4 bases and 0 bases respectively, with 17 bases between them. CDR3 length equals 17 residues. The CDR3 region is CASSGLVSTPSTDTQYF. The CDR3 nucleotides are TGTGCCAGCAGTGGACTAGTTTCGACTCCTAGCACAGATACGCAGTATTTT.

The CDR3 DNA sequence: TGTGCCAGCAGCTCCGCATCTGACGGGGGGCCAAACACCGGGGAGCTGTTTTTT. Protein product: CASSSASDGGPNTGELFF. The chain has TRBV7-3 and TRBJ2-2; a weak D match, TRBD2 (7 bases). CDR1 and CDR2 (germline): SGHTA, FQGTGA. V lost 4 bases and J lost 2, with 20 bases in between. The CDR3 is 18 amino acids.

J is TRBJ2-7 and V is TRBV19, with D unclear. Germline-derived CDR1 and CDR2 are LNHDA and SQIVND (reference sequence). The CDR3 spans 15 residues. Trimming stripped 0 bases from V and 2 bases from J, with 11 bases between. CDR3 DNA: TGTGCCAGTAGTATAGATGCGGAATTAACCTACGAGCAGTACTTC. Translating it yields CASSIDAELTYEQYF.

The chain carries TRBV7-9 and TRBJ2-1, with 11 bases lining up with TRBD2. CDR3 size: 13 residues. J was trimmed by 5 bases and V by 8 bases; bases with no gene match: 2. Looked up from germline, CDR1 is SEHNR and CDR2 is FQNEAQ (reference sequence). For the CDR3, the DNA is TGTGCCAGCTTGACTAGCGGGGACAATGAGCAGTTCTTC. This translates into CASLTSGDNEQFF.

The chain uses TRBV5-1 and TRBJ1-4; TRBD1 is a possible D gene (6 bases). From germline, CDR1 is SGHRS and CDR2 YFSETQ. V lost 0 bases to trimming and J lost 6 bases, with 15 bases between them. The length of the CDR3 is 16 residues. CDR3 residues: CASSLVFQDRYEKLFF. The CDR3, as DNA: TGCGCCAGCAGCTTGGTGTTTCAGGACAGATATGAAAAACTGTTTTTT.

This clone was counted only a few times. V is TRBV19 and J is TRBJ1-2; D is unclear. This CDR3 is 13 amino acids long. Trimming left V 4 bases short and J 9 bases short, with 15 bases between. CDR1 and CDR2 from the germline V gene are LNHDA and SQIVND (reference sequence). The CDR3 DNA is TGTGCCAGTAGTACCTCAGAGGCCGGCAGCTACACCTTC. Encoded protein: CASSTSEAGSYTF.